This entry lists 22 T cell receptor beta chains sequenced from one sample in a study of cytomegalovirus exposure and HLA in healthy donors. 13 Jbeta primers and 60 Vbeta primers were used for the PCR. The protocol was immunoSEQ multiplex PCR, while the TCRdb copy is restricted to in-frame clones and leaves out a portion. The sample holds 170,000 or so clones, approximately 80% seen once. The sample taken for sequencing was PBMCs. The source of these receptors is a man younger than 35 in good health and CMV-seronegative.

The chain employs TRBV4-3 and TRBJ2-3, with TRBD2 identical over 9 bases. Looked up from germline, CDR1 is LGHNA and CDR2 is YSLEER. This CDR3 spans 17 amino acids. Trimming removed 3 bases from V and 0 bases from J; junction bases left unmatched: 7. The CDR3 coding sequence is TGCGCCAGCAGCCAGGGGGTTACTAGCGGGAGCACAGATACGCAGTATTTT. It codes for CASSQGVTSGSTDTQYF.

The J gene is TRBJ1-4, the V gene TRBV19; TRBD1 matches at 10 bases. With 7 bases clipped from V and 8 bases from J, the junction kept 10 bases outside the gene matches. The CDR3 extends over 15 amino acids. Germline CDR1 is LNHDA and CDR2 is SQIVND (reference sequence). The CDR3 spells CASMKKGQGREKLFF. The DNA of the CDR3 is TGTGCCAGTATGAAGAAGGGACAGGGGAGAGAAAAACTGTTTTTT.

The genes are TRBV6-4 and TRBJ2-1, with D possibly matching TRBD1 (6 bases). Trimming stripped 6 bases from V and 3 bases from J, with 18 bases between. Germline CDR1 is MRHNA and CDR2 is SNTAGT. The CDR3 has 16 residues. The DNA of the CDR3 is TGTGCCAGCAGGAGCTGGGACACCAGAAACTACAATGAGCAGTTCTTC. Protein product: CASRSWDTRNYNEQFF.

Only a few counts were recorded for this clone. V usage is TRBV6-5 and J usage is TRBJ1-5; 8 bases are a match to TRBD1. The V and J ends lost 8 bases and 7 bases, in that order; junction bases with no gene match: 13. The CDR3 is made up of 15 amino acids. Germline CDR1 MNHEY, CDR2 SVGAGI. This CDR3 reads CASRLTQGARQPQHF. Written as DNA, the CDR3 is TGTGCCAGCCGTCTTACGCAGGGGGCGAGGCAGCCCCAGCATTTT.

The chain employs TRBV6-5 and TRBJ1-1; D is possibly TRBD1 (6 bases). V dropped 11 bases and J dropped 0 bases, with 13 bases sitting between them. The germline CDR1 and CDR2 sequences are MNHEY and SVGAGI. The CDR3 loop spans 13 amino acids. The CDR3 spells CAVHRDLNTEAFF. In DNA form, the CDR3 reads TGTGCCGTTCACAGGGACCTGAACACTGAAGCTTTCTTT.

This chain links TRBV11-3 with TRBJ2-1; 8 bases agree with TRBD1. The CDR3 consists of 15 residues. With V trimmed by 5 bases and J by 0 bases, 3 bases remained unmatched. Per germline, CDR1 SGHNT and CDR2 YENEEA. The CDR3 spells CASSRTGNSYNEQFF. The CDR3 DNA follows: TGTGCCAGCAGCCGGACAGGGAACTCCTACAATGAGCAGTTCTTC.

A few counts support this clone. The genes are TRBV6-1 and TRBJ1-5; D gene unclear. Germline V CDR1 and CDR2: MNHNS, SASEGT. Trimming took off 4 bases at V and 0 bases at J, with 13 bases between the two ends. The CDR3 spans 16 residues. The DNA of the CDR3 is TGTGCCAGCAGTGCCAGACTGCCCTATAGCAATCAGCCCCAGCATTTT. Protein product: CASSARLPYSNQPQHF.

Remarks on this clone: The same CDR3 also results from other DNA sequences found in this sample. V usage is TRBV28 and J usage is TRBJ1-5; 12 bases match TRBD1. The CDR3 consists of 15 residues. Germline V gene lookup returns CDR1 MDHEN and CDR2 SYDVKM. J gave up 6 bases and V 3 bases, and 3 bases lay outside the gene matches. CDR3 bases: TGTGCCAGCAGTTTCTCGGGACAGGGGGCTCAGCCCCAGCATTTT. It encodes CASSFSGQGAQPQHF.

The chain uses TRBV28 and TRBJ1-1; a possible D gene is TRBD1 (5 bases). V was pared by 7 bases and J by 7 bases, with 10 bases between. The germline CDR1 and CDR2 sequences are MDHEN and SYDVKM. CDR3 size: 11 residues. DNA for the CDR3: TGTGCCAGCACTACCACAGGTGAAGCTTTCTTT. Translation gives CASTTTGEAFF.

Written as DNA, the CDR3 is TGTGCCAGCAGTTCTTTTCGAGGGCGGCAGGGGACGAGGAACACTGAAGCTTTCTTT. It is translated as CASSSFRGRQGTRNTEAFF. The chain links TRBV28 to TRBJ1-1; the D gene is possibly TRBD1 (6 bases). The CDR3 covers 19 residues. Germline CDR1 reads MDHEN; CDR2 reads SYDVKM. The ends were cut back, 4 bases at V and 1 base at J, with 25 bases in the middle.

The rearrangement links TRBV5-4 to TRBJ2-2; 8 nucleotides match TRBD1. Germline V gene lookup returns CDR1 SGHNT and CDR2 YYREEE (reference sequence). V dropped 3 bases and J dropped 2; count of bases not matched to a gene: 9. The CDR3 length is 17 residues. CDR3 bases: TGTGCCAGCAGCTCCGCTCCAGGACAGGGCAACACCGGGGAGCTGTTTTTT. It is translated as CASSSAPGQGNTGELFF.

The chain couples TRBV2 to TRBJ2-5; tentative D call: TRBD2 (6 bases). V was shortened by 8 bases and J by 5 bases, with 18 bases between the two germline ends. Germline loops: CDR1 SNHLY, CDR2 FYNNEI. The CDR3 contains 14 residues. CDR3 sequence reads: CASEGGLLRETQYF. The CDR3 DNA reads as TGTGCCAGCGAGGGAGGACTGCTTAGGGAGACCCAGTACTTC.

V and J are TRBV27 and TRBJ2-2, with D hard to call. Germline V gene lookup returns CDR1 MNHEY and CDR2 SMNVEV (reference sequence). The CDR3 consists of 12 residues. Trimming removed 1 base at V and 7 bases at J, with 4 bases between. CDR3 residues: CASSLYGGELFF. The CDR3 nucleotides are TGTGCCAGCAGTTTATACGGCGGGGAGCTGTTTTTT.

The chain has TRBV18 and TRBJ2-5, with D possibly TRBD2 on 6 matching bases. V was cut by 2 bases and J by 7 bases, with 11 bases left in between. Per germline, CDR1 KGHSH and CDR2 LQKENI. The CDR3 is made up of 13 amino acids. The CDR3 spells CASSPGGIGTQYF. CDR3 sequence (DNA): TGTGCCAGCTCACCAGGAGGGATCGGGACCCAGTACTTC.

This sequence joins TRBV9 and TRBJ2-3; a weak D match, TRBD2 (6 bases). This CDR3 contains 17 residues. Trimming shortened V by 3 bases and J by 6 bases, and 23 bases separated the two germline ends. Germline-derived CDR1 and CDR2 are SGDLS and YYNGEE. The CDR3 spells CASSAREAGIGRDTQYF. Here the CDR3 DNA reads TGTGCCAGCAGCGCCAGGGAGGCAGGGATTGGTAGGGATACGCAGTATTTT.

V usage is TRBV28 and J usage is TRBJ2-7; 8 bases fit TRBD2. J gave up 8 bases and V 5 bases, and 17 bases lay outside the gene matches. This CDR3 contains 16 residues. Germline values: CDR1 MDHEN, CDR2 SYDVKM. The CDR3 loop reads CASSPQTGKREYQQYF. The CDR3 region has the DNA TGTGCCAGCAGTCCTCAAACCGGGAAGCGGGAGTACCAGCAGTACTTC.

In this sample, this clone turned up a few times. At one end, the junction sequence differs from germline, possibly due to a read error. The rearrangement joins TRBV7-7 to TRBJ2-5, with 7 positions matching TRBD2. The CDR3 length is 14 residues. Germline-derived CDR1 and CDR2 are SSHAT and FNYEAQ (reference sequence). The DNA of the CDR3 is TGTGCTAGCAGCTTACCTGGGGGGGTAGAGACCCAGTACTTC. Its translation is CASSLPGGVETQYF.

The V call is TRBV6-5, the J call TRBJ2-2; D may be TRBD1 (6 bases). The length of the CDR3 is 15 residues. V shed 6 bases and J shed 4 bases, with 15 bases lying between them. CDR1 and CDR2 (germline): MNHEY, SVGAGI. The CDR3 bases are TGTGCCAGCAGCCTGACCCAGGGGCTCACCGGGGAGCTGTTTTTT. Its translation: CASSLTQGLTGELFF.

In its sample, this clone was seen a few times. This rearrangement joins TRBV5-1 to TRBJ1-2; 7 bases align to TRBD1. This CDR3 is 16 amino acids long. After removal of 1 base from V and 3 bases from J, the junction contained 9 bases not matched to a gene. Germline lookup yields CDR1 SGHRS and CDR2 YFSETQ. The CDR3 DNA follows: TGCGCCAGCAGCTTGCGGATAGGCAGGGGGGACTATGGCTACACCTTC. Amino acids: CASSLRIGRGDYGYTF. Looking up the rest from reference TRBV5-1 and TRBJ1-2 gives the full variable domain: KAGVTQTPRYLIKTRGQQVTLSCSPISGHRSVSWYQQTPGQGLQFLFEYFSETQRNKGNFPGRFSGRQFSNSRSEMNVSTLELGDSALYLCASSLRIGRGDYGYTFGSGTRLTVV.

This clone was seen a few times. The V and J genes are TRBV28 and TRBJ2-4; 7 bases are shared with TRBD1. In germline, CDR1 is MDHEN, CDR2 SYDVKM. The CDR3 spans 13 residues. V trimming: 6 bases; J trimming: 4 bases; junction bases outside the gene matches: 3. The CDR3: CASRPGQKNIQYF. The CDR3 region has the DNA TGTGCCAGCAGGCCGGGACAGAAAAACATTCAGTACTTC.

The rearrangement uses TRBV28 and TRBJ2-3; 8 bases agree with TRBD1. Germline V gene lookup returns CDR1 MDHEN and CDR2 SYDVKM. This CDR3 is 15 amino acids long. The J segment lost 3 bases and the V segment lost 3 bases, leaving 5 bases of the junction unmatched. The DNA of the CDR3 is TGTGCCAGCAGTTTTGGGGACAGGCTGACAGATACGCAGTATTTT. Translation: CASSFGDRLTDTQYF.

CDR3 loop: CAWSGGGGPWETQYF. Here the CDR3 DNA reads TGTGCCTGGAGTGGCGGGGGGGGTCCTTGGGAGACCCAGTACTTC. The V gene is TRBV30, the J gene TRBJ2-5; 9 bases agree with TRBD2. V trimming: 1 base; J trimming: 5 bases; junction bases outside the gene matches: 8. Germline V CDR1 and CDR2: GTSNPN, SVGIG (reference sequence). This CDR3 spans 15 amino acids.